This T cell receptor (beta chain) was identified during a study of identical twins. Study results and caveats: Beta out-of-frame sequences displayed a weaker excess of sharing between twins.

Comments on this clonotype: Its specificity is unknown.

Healthy Caucasians were all of the donors. It was template switching that added a universal primer site, and there were unique molecular identifiers on the cDNA. Via MiXCR, TCRdb re-called the 5' RACE reads, giving one row per CDR3 protein. The table records approximately 670,000 distinct CDR3 sequences, 6% to 6.5% of them present only once. CDR3 length: 10 amino acids. Trimming took off 7 bases at V and 6 bases at J, with 3 bases between the two ends. Sequencing was carried out using naive T cells sorted from blood. The clonotype originates from a man between 18 and 29 years old in good health. This chain joins TRBV23-1 and TRBJ2-2; D is ambiguous. TRBV23-1 belongs to the ORF category, with a function that is uncertain. The CDR3 is CASKPGELFF. CDR3 bases: TGCGCCAGCAAACCCGGGGAGCTGTTTTTT.